A selection of T cell receptor beta chains follows, all from one sample in a study of early T cells in non-severe SARS-CoV-2 infection. MiXCR, applied by TCRdb to the 5' RACE reads, yields one record per CDR3 protein. The table has some 71,000 distinct CDR3 sequences, approximately 12% seen once. The sequencing sample was made of whole blood. The source of these receptors is an adult who was a healthcare worker with PCR-confirmed SARS-CoV-2 infection or an uninfected control (not recorded which). Each CDR3 is given with its conserved first and last residue. D genes are given only for firm matches. Expanded clones are given a class, and other clones once, few, many or no size at all.

TRBD1	TRBV7-9	few	TRBJ1-2	CASSPQPGQTFNYGYTF	TGTGCCAGCAGCCCCCAGCCGGGACAGACCTTCAACTATGGCTACACCTTC
-	TRBV29-1	few	TRBJ2-1	CSVEDPRDNPLYNEQFF	TGCAGCGTTGAAGATCCGAGGGACAACCCCCTCTACAATGAGCAGTTCTTC
-	TRBV6-4	-	TRBJ2-7	CASSKGTGLYTLSYEQYF	TGTGCCAGCAGTAAGGGGACGGGACTTTACACACTCTCCTACGAGCAGTACTTC
TRBD1	TRBV30	few	TRBJ1-3	CAWRGTGGLNTIYF	TGTGCCTGGAGGGGGACAGGGGGCCTAAACACCATATATTTT
-	TRBV10-3	few	TRBJ2-5	CAISGLRQETQYF	TGTGCCATCAGCGGACTGCGCCAAGAGACCCAGTACTTC
-	TRBV4-1	-	TRBJ2-5	CASSQSQRVYETQYF	TGCGCCAGCAGCCAATCGCAGCGGGTTTACGAGACCCAGTACTTC
TRBD1	TRBV28	few	TRBJ1-6	CASRQTTGGRNSPLHF	TGTGCCAGCAGACAAACTACAGGGGGCCGCAATTCACCCCTCCACTTT
-	TRBV27	few	TRBJ2-7	CASSFIPLSYEQYF	TGTGCCAGCAGTTTTATTCCCCTGAGCTACGAGCAGTACTTC
TRBD1	TRBV4-1	many	TRBJ1-5	CASSQDPDRGRQPQHF	TGCGCCAGCAGCCAAGATCCCGACAGGGGCCGGCAGCCCCAGCATTTT
TRBD2	TRBV7-3	many	TRBJ2-3	CASSSGLATDTQYF	TGTGCCAGCAGCTCGGGACTAGCCACAGATACGCAGTATTTT
-	TRBV7-9	-	TRBJ2-2	CASSSLLFRDTDTGELFF	TGTGCCAGCAGCTCTCTCTTATTCCGGGACACTGACACCGGGGAGCTGTTTTTT
-	TRBV7-9	many	TRBJ2-5	CASSFGTQETQYF	TGTGCCAGCAGCTTTGGTACCCAAGAGACCCAGTACTTC
-	TRBV7-3	few	TRBJ2-2	CASSTYSPGELFF	TGTGCCAGCAGCACCTACAGTCCCGGGGAGCTGTTTTTT
-	TRBV29-1	many	TRBJ2-4	CSVPDDSKNIQYF	TGCAGCGTGCCTGACGACAGCAAAAACATTCAGTACTTC
-	TRBV5-1	many	TRBJ1-1	CASSLNDEVEAFF	TGCGCCAGCAGCTTGAATGACGAAGTTGAAGCTTTCTTT
-	TRBV11-1	few	TRBJ2-2	CASSPRYGELFF	TGTGCCAGCAGCCCGCGGTACGGGGAGCTGTTTTTT
TRBD2	TRBV5-1	many	TRBJ2-4	CASSLVPSGLNIQYF	TGCGCCAGCAGCTTGGTGCCTAGCGGGTTGAACATTCAGTACTTC
TRBD1	TRBV11-1	-	TRBJ2-2	CASSLRTGAEELFF	TGTGCCAGCAGCTTACGTACAGGGGCCGAGGAGCTGTTTTTT
-	TRBV24-1	many	TRBJ1-2	CATSDLLSGGYTF	TGTGCCACCAGTGATCTACTGTCCGGGGGCTACACCTTC
-	TRBV20-1	few	TRBJ2-3	CSAPRGGTDTQYF	TGCAGTGCCCCCAGAGGGGGCACAGATACGCAGTATTTT
-	TRBV19	few	TRBJ1-2	CASSSSGHPTYGYTF	TGTGCCAGTAGTTCGTCAGGACACCCGACGTATGGCTACACCTTC
-	TRBV29-1	few	TRBJ2-7	CSVEGPRRGEQYF	TGCAGCGTTGAAGGCCCAAGGCGTGGTGAGCAGTACTTC